A single sample is the source of the 26 T cell receptor beta chains below, sequenced in a study of T-cell memory formation after mild COVID-19. TCRdb reprocessed the 5' RACE reads via MiXCR and lists one record per CDR3 protein. This table has about 470,000 distinct CDR3 sequences, around a sixth appearing once. The sequenced sample was PBMCs or a T cell subset sorted from them (not recorded which). The receptors derive from an adult woman who had mild COVID-19 (a few samples of this study predate the infection). Cell type and time point are not known.

This clonotype has only one observation. The rearrangement joins TRBV30 to TRBJ2-5; 8 bases align to TRBD2. This CDR3 region has 16 residues. With 2 bases clipped from V and 2 bases from J, the junction kept 10 bases outside the gene matches. Germline V gene data show CDR1 as GTSNPN and CDR2 as SVGIG (reference sequence). CDR3 sequence: CAWSRGRGLGQETQYF. The CDR3 coding sequence is TGTGCCTGGAGTAGGGGTCGGGGACTAGGACAAGAGACCCAGTACTTC.

The chain is built from TRBV7-8 and TRBJ1-2; TRBD1 agrees at 10 bases. The V gene end was trimmed by 5 bases and the J gene end by 5 bases; junction bases not matched to a gene: 14. CDR1 SGHVS and CDR2 FQNEAQ come from the germline V gene. There are 17 residues in the CDR3. The CDR3 protein is CASSPPTQTGGPYGYTF. The CDR3 region has the DNA TGTGCCAGCAGCCCCCCAACCCAGACAGGGGGCCCATATGGCTACACCTTC.

This clonotype was detected a few times. The rearrangement links TRBV12-3 or TRBV12-4 to TRBJ2-3, with 9 bases identical to TRBD1. This CDR3 region has 15 residues. With V trimmed by 6 bases and J by 2 bases, 6 bases remained unmatched. This CDR3 is CASSPQGAITDTQYF. The CDR3 DNA reads TGTGCCAGCAGCCCACAGGGGGCAATCACAGATACGCAGTATTTT.

This clonotype was counted only a few times. This chain connects TRBV18 to TRBJ1-2; 9 positions agree with TRBD1. V trimming: 6 bases; J trimming: 6 bases; junction bases outside the gene matches: 11. The CDR3 has 15 residues. The germline V gene has CDR1 KGHSH and CDR2 LQKENI. The CDR3 nucleotides read TGTGCCAGCTCCCCGAAACAGGGACAGGGACATGGCTACACCTTC. It translates to CASSPKQGQGHGYTF.

The chain recombines TRBV7-2 with TRBJ2-1; 10 nucleotides line up with TRBD2. The germline V gene encodes CDR1 SGHTA and CDR2 FQGNSA. J gave up 7 bases and V 1 base, and 4 bases lay outside the gene matches. The CDR3 loop spans 15 amino acids. The CDR3 loop is CASSLETSGRNEQFF. Here the CDR3 DNA reads TGTGCCAGCAGCTTAGAGACTAGCGGGCGGAATGAGCAGTTCTTC. Full variable domain (outside the CDR3, taken from reference TRBV7-2 and TRBJ2-1): GAGVSQSPSNKVTEKGKDVELRCDPISGHTALYWYRQSLGQGLEFLIYFQGNSAPDKSGLPSDRFSAERTGGSVSTLTIQRTQQEDSAVYLCASSLETSGRNEQFFGPGTRLTVL.

The gene calls are TRBV27 and TRBJ1-5; D gene ambiguous. Germline V gives CDR1 MNHEY, CDR2 SMNVEV (reference sequence). This CDR3 has 11 amino acids. V was clipped by 8 bases and J by 3 bases, with 5 bases between them. In DNA, the CDR3 is TGTGCCAGCGGGTTCAATCAGCCCCAGCATTTT. It translates to CASGFNQPQHF.

This clonotype came up a few times. The chain carries TRBV4-3 and TRBJ2-7; D is perhaps TRBD1 (5 bases). Germline lookup yields CDR1 LGHNA and CDR2 YSLEER. The CDR3 is 15 amino acids. Trimming stripped 4 bases from V and 3 bases from J, with 16 bases between. The CDR3 coding sequence is TGCGCCAGCAGCCCAGAGACAGCACAACTCTACGAGCAGTACTTC. This encodes CASSPETAQLYEQYF.

The chain combines TRBV7-8 with TRBJ2-7; no clear D. This CDR3 has 14 residues. Trimming removed 1 base from V and 4 bases from J, with 11 bases in between. From germline, CDR1 is SGHVS and CDR2 FQNEAQ. CDR3 region: CASSLGLWSYEQYF. CDR3 DNA: TGTGCCAGCAGCTTAGGCCTCTGGAGTTACGAGCAGTACTTC.

The rearrangement joins TRBV29-1 to TRBJ1-1; tentative D call: TRBD1 (6 bases). Germline lookup yields CDR1 SQVTM and CDR2 ANQGSEA. This CDR3 is built from 13 residues. V was trimmed by 7 bases and J by 2 bases, leaving 14 bases between them. The CDR3 DNA reads as TGCAGCGGAGGGGACACAGAAAACACTGAAGCTTTCTTT. Translation: CSGGDTENTEAFF. The full variable domain, rest sourced from reference TRBV29-1 and TRBJ1-1, is SAVISQKPSRDICQRGTSLTIQCQVDSQVTMMFWYRQQPGQSLTLIATANQGSEATYESGFVIDKFPISRPNLTFSTLTVSNMSPEDSSIYLCSGGDTENTEAFFGQGTRLTVV.

The V and J genes are TRBV5-6 and TRBJ2-1; TRBD1 matches 7 bases. After removal of 5 bases from V and 0 bases from J, the junction contained 11 bases not matched to a gene. The CDR3 is 17 residues long. In germline, CDR1 is SGHDT, CDR2 YYEEEE. CDR3 residues: CASRSSSGQSSYNEQFF. The CDR3 coding sequence is TGTGCCAGCAGGTCATCCTCGGGACAGAGCTCCTACAATGAGCAGTTCTTC.

V gene TRBV6-5 combines with J gene TRBJ2-1; 7 bases fit TRBD2. With V trimmed by 6 bases and J by 8 bases, 10 bases remained unmatched. CDR1 MNHEY and CDR2 SVGAGI come from the germline V gene. This CDR3 comprises 14 residues. The CDR3, as DNA: TGTGCCAGCAGGGTGGGCGGGAGTGTCTATGAGCAGTTCTTC. Translating it yields CASRVGGSVYEQFF.

This clonotype was counted a few times. The genes are TRBV5-1 and TRBJ2-3; no definite D call. V lost 4 bases and J 1 base, leaving 7 bases between the germline ends. This CDR3 is built from 13 residues. Germline CDR1 reads SGHRS; CDR2 reads YFSETQ. The CDR3 nucleotides read TGCGCCAGCAGCCCCTTTGGCACAGATACGCAGTATTTT. This translates into CASSPFGTDTQYF.

This clonotype was counted at least ten times. The rearrangement joins TRBV4-1 to TRBJ1-2, with D hard to call. CDR1 and CDR2 from the germline V gene are MGHRA and YSYEKL. The CDR3 is made up of 13 amino acids. V was pared by 4 bases and J by 1 base, with 7 bases between. CDR3 bases: TGCGCCAGCAGCCCGTTCGTTAACTATGGCTACACCTTC. Residues: CASSPFVNYGYTF.

V is TRBV12-3 or TRBV12-4 and J is TRBJ1-1; TRBD1 might be the D (6 bases). The CDR3 totals 17 residues. The V end lost 3 bases, the J end lost 8 bases, and 25 bases lay between the germline ends. This CDR3 reads CASSFQSHAGVRAEAFF. The CDR3 DNA is TGTGCCAGCAGTTTCCAATCGCATGCAGGGGTAAGGGCCGAAGCTTTCTTT.

The chain links TRBV29-1 to TRBJ2-4; TRBD2 matches at 11 bases. V shed 5 bases, J shed 0 bases, and the junction held 9 bases outside the gene matches. The CDR3 is 17 residues long. Germline V CDR1 and CDR2: SQVTM, ANQGSEA. CDR3 residues: CSVKLAGEPLAKNIQYF. The CDR3, as DNA: TGCAGCGTTAAACTAGCGGGAGAACCCCTAGCCAAAAACATTCAGTACTTC.

This rearrangement joins TRBV20-1 to TRBJ1-2, with a tentative D call TRBD1 (6 bases). Per germline, CDR1 DFQATT and CDR2 SNEGSKA (reference sequence). V was shortened by 5 bases and J by 3 bases, with 13 bases between the two germline ends. The CDR3 covers 13 residues. The CDR3 bases are TGCAGTGCTGGGGCAGGGGCTCACTATGGCTACACCTTC. Encoded protein: CSAGAGAHYGYTF.

This clonotype was seen only a few times. The V gene is TRBV24-1, the J gene TRBJ2-7, with 8 positions matching TRBD1. Germline CDR1 reads KGHDR; CDR2 reads SFDVKD. Losses at the gene ends were 3 bases for V and 3 bases for J; bases not matched to a gene: 12. The CDR3 contains 17 residues. For the CDR3, the DNA is TGTGCCACCAGTGATCAGCGGACAGGGAGAGGGAGCTACGAGCAGTACTTC. Its translation is CATSDQRTGRGSYEQYF.

The chain uses TRBV7-9 and TRBJ2-1; the D gene could be TRBD1 or TRBD2 (6 bases each). V lost 1 base, J lost 5 bases, and 18 bases lay in between. Germline CDR1 reads SEHNR; CDR2 reads FQNEAQ (reference sequence). This CDR3 comprises 17 residues. CDR3 loop: CASSLVGGMGLDNEQFF. CDR3 nucleotide sequence: TGTGCCAGCAGCTTAGTGGGGGGCATGGGGCTAGACAATGAGCAGTTCTTC. Together with reference TRBV7-9 and TRBJ2-1, the CDR3 gives the full variable domain: DTGVSQNPRHKITKRGQNVTFRCDPISEHNRLYWYRQTLGQGPEFLTYFQNEAQLEKSRLLSDRFSAERPKGSFSTLEIQRTEQGDSAMYLCASSLVGGMGLDNEQFFGPGTRLTVL.

This clonotype was seen a handful of times. The chain employs TRBV7-9 and TRBJ2-1; 9 positions match TRBD2. With V trimmed by 3 bases and J by 8 bases, 5 bases remained unmatched. Germline V gene data show CDR1 as SEHNR and CDR2 as FQNEAQ (reference sequence). The CDR3 spans 14 residues. CDR3 region: CASSFSSGADEQFF. CDR3 in DNA: TGTGCCAGCAGCTTCTCTAGCGGGGCGGATGAGCAGTTCTTC.

The rearrangement joins TRBV12-3 or TRBV12-4 to TRBJ1-5, with 9 bases identical to TRBD1. V gave up 6 bases and J gave up 5 bases; unmatched junction bases: 5. The CDR3 contains 14 residues. DNA for the CDR3: TGTGCCAGCAGGGCGGGACAGGGACATCAGCCCCAGCATTTT. As protein: CASRAGQGHQPQHF.

V and J are TRBV5-1 and TRBJ2-7; 12 bases fit TRBD2. CDR1 is SGHRS and CDR2 is YFSETQ in the germline V gene. This CDR3 is built from 17 residues. Trimming removed 1 base from V and 4 bases from J; junction bases left unmatched: 9. CDR3 nucleotides: TGCGCCAGCAGCTTGACCCCTAGCGGGGGGGCGGGGTACGAGCAGTACTTC. This translates into CASSLTPSGGAGYEQYF.

This clonotype was recorded once. This sequence joins TRBV6-1 and TRBJ1-2; D is undetermined. Between the trimmed V and J ends, which lost 7 bases and 9 bases, there was a span of 21 bases. The CDR3 is made up of 14 amino acids. The germline V gene encodes CDR1 MNHNS and CDR2 SASEGT. The CDR3 DNA is TGTGCCAGCACCGAAAACGAGGTCTCCCCGAGCTACACCTTC. Residues: CASTENEVSPSYTF.

This clonotype was seen repeatedly, ten times or more. The CDR3 DNA sequence: TGCGCCAGCAGCGGTGGACAGGGGCTACAAGAGACCCAGTACTTC. Its translation: CASSGGQGLQETQYF. The V call is TRBV5-1, the J call TRBJ2-5; 9 nucleotides match TRBD1. The CDR3 has 15 residues. V gave up 4 bases and J gave up 2 bases; unmatched junction bases: 6. CDR1 and CDR2 (germline): SGHRS, YFSETQ.

This clonotype occurred once. The genes are TRBV3-1 and TRBJ1-4; no definite D call. The V gene lost 0 bases and the J gene lost 11 bases, with 10 bases spanning the gap. Germline CDR1 reads LGHDT; CDR2 reads YNNKEL (reference sequence). The CDR3 totals 13 residues. The CDR3: CASSQDVASKLFF. DNA of the CDR3: TGTGCCAGCAGCCAAGATGTAGCTTCCAAACTGTTTTTT.

This clonotype turned up a few times. Here the CDR3 reads CASSQSRGTRFYEQYF. DNA of the CDR3: TGCGCCAGCAGCCAATCCCGGGGGACTAGGTTCTACGAGCAGTACTTC. The genes are TRBV4-1 and TRBJ2-7; 8 bases map to TRBD2. Trimming cost V 2 bases and J 3 bases; bases outside gene matches: 9. The CDR3 totals 16 residues. Per the germline V gene, CDR1 is MGHRA and CDR2 is YSYEKL.

There are a few counts of this clonotype. The gene calls are TRBV10-3 and TRBJ2-7, with 8 bases matching TRBD2. The CDR3 consists of 15 residues. Losses at the gene ends were 0 bases for V and 2 bases for J; bases not matched to a gene: 3. Germline V CDR1 and CDR2: ENHRY, SYGVKD. CDR3 in DNA: TGTGCCATCAGTGAGTCTTTCGGGAGGGCCTACGAGCAGTACTTC. Translation gives CAISESFGRAYEQYF.